This T cell receptor beta chain was retrieved from a study of shared clonotypes between healthy human individuals. J gave up 5 bases and V 5 bases, and 7 bases lay outside the gene matches. Looked up from germline, CDR1 is MDHEN and CDR2 is SYDVKM. This CDR3 has 15 residues. Original data processing: In the immunoSEQ data, sequences were junction-only and lacked quality scores, so filtering differed. Sequencing was performed with immunoSEQ multiplex PCR; in TCRdb, only in-frame clones are kept and a portion is missing. That table is the source of V, J and clone size, and D and trimming were worked out from the DNA. Here the sample spans millions of clones, 85% to 95% being singletons.

Sequenced sample: naive CD4+ T cells sorted from blood. Subset specified: CD45RA+ positively selected. This TCR derives from a man younger than 35 in good health. The chain uses TRBV28 and TRBJ2-5; TRBD1 aligns across 11 bases. CDR3 sequence: CASSTGTGGTETQYF. For the CDR3, the DNA is TGTGCCAGCAGTACCGGGACAGGGGGGACGGAGACCCAGTACTTC.